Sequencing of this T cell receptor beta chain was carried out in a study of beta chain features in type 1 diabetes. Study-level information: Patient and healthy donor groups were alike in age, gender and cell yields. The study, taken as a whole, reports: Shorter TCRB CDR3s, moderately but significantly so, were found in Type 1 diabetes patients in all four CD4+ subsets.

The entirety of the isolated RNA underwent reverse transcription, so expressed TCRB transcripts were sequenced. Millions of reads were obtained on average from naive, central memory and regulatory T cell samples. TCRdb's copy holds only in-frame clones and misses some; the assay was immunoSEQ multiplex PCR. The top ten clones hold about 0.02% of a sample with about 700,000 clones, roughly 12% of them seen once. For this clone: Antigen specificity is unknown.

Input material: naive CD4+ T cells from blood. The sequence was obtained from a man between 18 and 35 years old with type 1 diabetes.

The CDR3 here is CASSWTPHRATGELFF. DNA for the CDR3: TGTGCCAGCAGCTGGACCCCCCATCGGGCCACCGGGGAGCTGTTTTTT. The chain combines TRBV7-9 with TRBJ2-2; D is unclear. V was trimmed by 4 bases and J by 4 bases, leaving 16 bases between them. Germline lookup yields CDR1 SEHNR and CDR2 FQNEAQ (reference sequence). This CDR3 is 16 amino acids long.